The rows below give T cell receptor beta chains drawn from one sample of a study of CD4 T cells in relation to SARS-CoV-2 and coronaviruses. Their antigens are not known. Clones were sequenced by immunoSEQ multiplex PCR, and TCRdb holds only the in-frame ones, with some missing. Of fewer than 25,000 clones in the sample, roughly 80% were seen once. The sample comprised CD4+ T cells from PBMCs, cultured in vitro. These receptors came from a human donor in good health. CDR3s include the opening cysteine and the closing phenylalanine or tryptophan. Rows may omit the clone size; those that give it use once, few, many or a size class.

V gene: TRBV4-1; clone size: once; J gene: TRBJ1-5; CDR3 protein: CASSQEGRDQPQHF
V gene: TRBV2; clone size: .; J gene: TRBJ2-2; CDR3 protein: CANSGGLAGELFF
V gene: TRBV29-1; clone size: .; J gene: TRBJ2-7; CDR3 protein: CSVRTGIREQYF
V gene: TRBV19; clone size: .; J gene: TRBJ2-5; CDR3 protein: CASSAIGETQYF
V gene: TRBV27; clone size: .; J gene: TRBJ1-1; CDR3 protein: CASSRTGAPLNTEAFF
V gene: TRBV4-1; clone size: .; J gene: TRBJ1-1; CDR3 protein: CASSQTTGRTEAFF
V gene: TRBV3-1/TRBV3-2; clone size: .; J gene: TRBJ2-4; CDR3 protein: CASSQPGQGAKNIQYF
V gene: TRBV7-9; clone size: few; J gene: TRBJ1-1; CDR3 protein: CASSPGAGHEAFF
V gene: TRBV7-9; clone size: .; J gene: TRBJ2-3; CDR3 protein: CASSPTGTDTQYF
V gene: TRBV18; clone size: .; J gene: TRBJ1-2; CDR3 protein: CASSPAGSQLSGYGYTF
V gene: TRBV6-2/TRBV6-3; clone size: .; J gene: TRBJ2-7; CDR3 protein: CASSHNLVGGPREQYF
V gene: TRBV5-6; clone size: once; J gene: TRBJ1-1; CDR3 protein: CASSGYSIMNTEAFF
V gene: TRBV30; clone size: .; J gene: TRBJ1-2; CDR3 protein: CAWSVTGSGGYTF
V gene: TRBV5-1; clone size: .; J gene: TRBJ2-3; CDR3 protein: CASSSPGLASLSTDTQYF
V gene: TRBV5-1; clone size: once; J gene: TRBJ2-3; CDR3 protein: CASSLGEESTQYF
V gene: TRBV2; clone size: .; J gene: TRBJ1-2; CDR3 protein: CASRRWESFNGYTF
V gene: TRBV6-1; clone size: once; J gene: TRBJ1-2; CDR3 protein: CASSEREGGVYGYTF
V gene: TRBV13; clone size: .; J gene: TRBJ2-3; CDR3 protein: CASSSGLADTDTQYF
V gene: TRBV2; clone size: .; J gene: TRBJ1-1; CDR3 protein: CASIQGTNTEAFF
V gene: TRBV5-1; clone size: .; J gene: TRBJ1-3; CDR3 protein: CASSLSGTEFSGNTIYF
V gene: TRBV19; clone size: .; J gene: TRBJ1-2; CDR3 protein: CASSADRDYGYTF
V gene: TRBV19; clone size: .; J gene: TRBJ2-2; CDR3 protein: CASSAGTARGELFF
V gene: TRBV2; clone size: once; J gene: TRBJ2-3; CDR3 protein: CASSRDNTDTQYF
V gene: TRBV30; clone size: .; J gene: TRBJ2-2; CDR3 protein: CAWSTGLTTGELFF
V gene: TRBV2; clone size: .; J gene: TRBJ2-2; CDR3 protein: CASSERTSGRELFF
V gene: TRBV18; clone size: .; J gene: TRBJ2-7; CDR3 protein: CASSPTAGVAYEQYF
V gene: TRBV28; clone size: .; J gene: TRBJ2-7; CDR3 protein: CASSLEQSSYEQYF
V gene: TRBV7-2; clone size: few; J gene: TRBJ2-2; CDR3 protein: CASSFYTGELFF
V gene: TRBV15; clone size: .; J gene: TRBJ1-2; CDR3 protein: CATSSGTGPHYGYTF
V gene: TRBV5-1; clone size: .; J gene: TRBJ1-6; CDR3 protein: CASSSAGTGDSPLHF
V gene: TRBV25-1; clone size: few; J gene: TRBJ2-4; CDR3 protein: CASSEWEGGLAKNIQYF